This T cell receptor beta chain originates from a study of blood T cells in healthy people across ages. Germline V gene data show CDR1 as SEHNR and CDR2 as FQNEAQ (reference sequence). The CDR3 has 13 residues. It was with a sample-barcoded 5' primer and a J-beta primer mix that a second PCR of roughly 6 to 12 cycles was run. TCRdb redid the calling of the 5' RACE reads with MiXCR, one entry per CDR3 protein. Altogether around 520,000 distinct CDR3 sequences are present, about 29% being singletons, with the ten largest covering approximately 3.3%. These same data were also listed under a study on T cells of mothers and their children.

The receptor was isolated from a boy between 2 and 10 years old in good health. The V and J genes are TRBV7-9 and TRBJ2-5; tentatively, D is TRBD1 (6 bases). With the DNA end fitting TRBJ2-1 better, the J assignment may be wrong. Sequences were obtained from blood. The CDR3 DNA sequence: TGTGCCAGCAGGCAGGGGTACTACAATGAGCAGTTCTTC. Amino acids: CASRQGYYNEQFF.